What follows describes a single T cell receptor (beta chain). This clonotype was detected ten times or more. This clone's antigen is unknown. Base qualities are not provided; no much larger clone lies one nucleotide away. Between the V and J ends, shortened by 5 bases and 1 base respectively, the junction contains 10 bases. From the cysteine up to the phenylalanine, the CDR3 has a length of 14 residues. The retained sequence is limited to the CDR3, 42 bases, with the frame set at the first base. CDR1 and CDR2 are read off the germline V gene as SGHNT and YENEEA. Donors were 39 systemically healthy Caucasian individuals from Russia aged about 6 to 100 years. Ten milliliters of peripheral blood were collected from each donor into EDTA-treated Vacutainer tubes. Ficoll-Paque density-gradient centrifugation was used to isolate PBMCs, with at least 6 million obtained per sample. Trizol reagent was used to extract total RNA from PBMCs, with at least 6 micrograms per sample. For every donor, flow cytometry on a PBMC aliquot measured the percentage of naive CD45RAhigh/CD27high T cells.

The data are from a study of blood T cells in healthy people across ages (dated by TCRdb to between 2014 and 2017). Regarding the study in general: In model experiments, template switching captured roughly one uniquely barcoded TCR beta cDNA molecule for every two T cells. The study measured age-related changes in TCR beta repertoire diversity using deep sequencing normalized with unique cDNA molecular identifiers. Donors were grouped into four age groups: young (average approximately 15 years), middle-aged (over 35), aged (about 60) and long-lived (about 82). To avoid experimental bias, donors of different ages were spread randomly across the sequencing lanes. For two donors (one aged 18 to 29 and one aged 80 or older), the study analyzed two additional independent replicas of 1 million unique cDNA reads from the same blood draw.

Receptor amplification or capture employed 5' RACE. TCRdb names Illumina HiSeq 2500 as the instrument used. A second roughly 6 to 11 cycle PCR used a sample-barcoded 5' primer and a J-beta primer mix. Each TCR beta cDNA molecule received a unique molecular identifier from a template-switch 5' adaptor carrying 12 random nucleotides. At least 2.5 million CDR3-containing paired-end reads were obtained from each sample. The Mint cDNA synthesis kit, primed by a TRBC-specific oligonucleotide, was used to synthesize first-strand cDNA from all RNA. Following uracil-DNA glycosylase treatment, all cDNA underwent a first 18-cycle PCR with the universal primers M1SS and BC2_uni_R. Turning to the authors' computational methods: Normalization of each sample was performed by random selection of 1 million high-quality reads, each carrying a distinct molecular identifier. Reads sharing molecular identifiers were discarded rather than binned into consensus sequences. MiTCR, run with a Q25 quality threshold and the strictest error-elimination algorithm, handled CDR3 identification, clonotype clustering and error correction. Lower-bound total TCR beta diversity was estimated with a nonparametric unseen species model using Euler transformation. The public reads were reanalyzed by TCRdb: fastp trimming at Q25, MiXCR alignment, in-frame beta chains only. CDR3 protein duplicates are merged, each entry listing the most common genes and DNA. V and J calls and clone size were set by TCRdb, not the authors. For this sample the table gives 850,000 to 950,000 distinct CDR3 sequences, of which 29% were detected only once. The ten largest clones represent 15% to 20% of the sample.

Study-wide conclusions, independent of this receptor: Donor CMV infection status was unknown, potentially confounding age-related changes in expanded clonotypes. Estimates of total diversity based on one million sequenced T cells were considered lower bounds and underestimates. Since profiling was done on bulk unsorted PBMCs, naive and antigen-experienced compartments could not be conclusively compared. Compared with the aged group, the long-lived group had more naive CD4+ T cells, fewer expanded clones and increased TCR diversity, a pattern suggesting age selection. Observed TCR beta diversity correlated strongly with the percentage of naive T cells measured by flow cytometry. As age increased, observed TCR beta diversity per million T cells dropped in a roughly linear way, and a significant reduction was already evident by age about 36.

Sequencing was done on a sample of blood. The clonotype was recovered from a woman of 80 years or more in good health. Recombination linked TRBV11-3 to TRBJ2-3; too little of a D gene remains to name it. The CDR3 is CASSRSWGTDTQYF. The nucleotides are TGTGCCAGCAGCCGCAGTTGGGGCACAGATACGCAGTATTTT.